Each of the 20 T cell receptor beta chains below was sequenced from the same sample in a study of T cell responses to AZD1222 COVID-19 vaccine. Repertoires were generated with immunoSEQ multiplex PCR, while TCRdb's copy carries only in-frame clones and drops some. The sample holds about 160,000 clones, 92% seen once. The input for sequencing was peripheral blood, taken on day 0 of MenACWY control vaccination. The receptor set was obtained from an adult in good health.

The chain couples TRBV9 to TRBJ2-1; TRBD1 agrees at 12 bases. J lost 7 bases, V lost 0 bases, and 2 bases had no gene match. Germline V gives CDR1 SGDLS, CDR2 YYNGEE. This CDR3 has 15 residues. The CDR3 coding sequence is TGTGCCAGCAGCGTAGTGGGACAGGGGGCGAATGAGCAGTTCTTC. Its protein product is CASSVVGQGANEQFF.

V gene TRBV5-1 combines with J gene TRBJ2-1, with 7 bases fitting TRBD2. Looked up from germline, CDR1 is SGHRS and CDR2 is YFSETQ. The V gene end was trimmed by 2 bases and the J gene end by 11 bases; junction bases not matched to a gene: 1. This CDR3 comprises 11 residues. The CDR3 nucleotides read TGCGCCAGCAGCTTAGCGGGGCAGCAGTTCTTC. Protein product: CASSLAGQQFF.

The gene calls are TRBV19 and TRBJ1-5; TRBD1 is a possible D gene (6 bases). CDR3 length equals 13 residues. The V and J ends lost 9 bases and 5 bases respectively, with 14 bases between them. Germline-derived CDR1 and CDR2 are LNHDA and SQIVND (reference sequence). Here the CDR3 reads CASQQGEDQPQHF. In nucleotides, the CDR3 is TGTGCCAGCCAACAGGGCGAGGATCAGCCCCAGCATTTT.

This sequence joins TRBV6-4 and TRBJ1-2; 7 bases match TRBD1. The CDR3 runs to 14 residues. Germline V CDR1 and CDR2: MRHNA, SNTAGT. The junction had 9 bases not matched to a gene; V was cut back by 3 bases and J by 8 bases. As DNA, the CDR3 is TGTGCCAGCAGTGAGTCCGGGACAGCCCTGGGCTACACCTTC. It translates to CASSESGTALGYTF.

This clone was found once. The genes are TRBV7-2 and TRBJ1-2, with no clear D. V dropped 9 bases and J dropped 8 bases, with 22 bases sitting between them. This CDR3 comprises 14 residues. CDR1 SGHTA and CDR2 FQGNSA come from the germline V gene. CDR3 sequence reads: CASLNPGLRRGYTF. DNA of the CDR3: TGTGCCAGTCTCAATCCGGGATTGCGTCGGGGCTACACCTTC.

The CDR3 is CASSYWTGVLLPLHF. CDR3 DNA: TGTGCCAGCAGTTACTGGACAGGGGTCTTACTACCCCTCCACTTT. This sequence joins TRBV28 and TRBJ1-6; 9 positions match TRBD1. The CDR3 runs to 15 residues. V lost 4 bases to trimming and J lost 12 bases; unmatched junction nucleotides: 10. Germline CDR1 is MDHEN and CDR2 is SYDVKM.

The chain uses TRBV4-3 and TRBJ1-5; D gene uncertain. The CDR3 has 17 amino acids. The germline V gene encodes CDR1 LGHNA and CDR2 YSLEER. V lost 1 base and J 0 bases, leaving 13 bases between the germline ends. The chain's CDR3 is CASSQGGVGYSNQPQHF. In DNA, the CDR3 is TGCGCCAGCAGCCAAGGGGGTGTGGGGTATAGCAATCAGCCCCAGCATTTT.

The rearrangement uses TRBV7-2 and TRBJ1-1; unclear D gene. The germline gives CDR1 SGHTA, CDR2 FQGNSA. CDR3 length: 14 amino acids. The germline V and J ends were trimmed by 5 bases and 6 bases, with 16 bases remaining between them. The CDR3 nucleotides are TGTGCCAGCAGCGAAACTAATTTCAAGTCTGAAGCTTTCTTT. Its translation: CASSETNFKSEAFF.

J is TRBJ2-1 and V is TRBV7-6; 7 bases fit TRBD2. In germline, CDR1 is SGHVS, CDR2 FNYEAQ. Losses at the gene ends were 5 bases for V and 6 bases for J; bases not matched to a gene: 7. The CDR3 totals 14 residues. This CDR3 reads CASSLGGRGNEQFF. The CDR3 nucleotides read TGTGCCAGCAGCCTCGGGGGGAGAGGCAATGAGCAGTTCTTC.

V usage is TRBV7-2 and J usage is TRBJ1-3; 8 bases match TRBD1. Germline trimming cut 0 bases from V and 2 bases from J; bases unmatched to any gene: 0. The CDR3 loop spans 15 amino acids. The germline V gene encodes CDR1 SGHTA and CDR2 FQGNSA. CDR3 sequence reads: CASSLATGAGNTIYF. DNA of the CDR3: TGTGCCAGCAGCTTAGCGACAGGGGCTGGAAACACCATATATTTT.

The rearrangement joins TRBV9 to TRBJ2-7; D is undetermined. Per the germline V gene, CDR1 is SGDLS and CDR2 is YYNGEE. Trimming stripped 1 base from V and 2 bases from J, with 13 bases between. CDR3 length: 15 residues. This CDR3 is CASSVSTEPTYEQYF. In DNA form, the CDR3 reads TGTGCCAGCAGCGTATCCACCGAGCCCACCTACGAGCAGTACTTC.

CDR3: CASSLRQGIYNEQFF. The CDR3 DNA reads TGTGCCAGCAGCCTACGACAGGGTATCTACAATGAGCAGTTCTTC. V and J are TRBV7-8 and TRBJ2-1, with 7 positions matching TRBD1. Per germline, CDR1 SGHVS and CDR2 FQNEAQ. CDR3 length equals 15 residues. Trimming cost V 5 bases and J 3 bases; bases outside gene matches: 7.

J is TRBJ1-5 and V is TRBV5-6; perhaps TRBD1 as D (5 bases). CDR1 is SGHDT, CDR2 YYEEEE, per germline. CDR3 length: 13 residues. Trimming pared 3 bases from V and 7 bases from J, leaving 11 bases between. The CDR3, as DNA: TGTGCCAGCAGCTGGGGGGGGTCGCAGCCCCAGCATTTT. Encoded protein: CASSWGGSQPQHF.

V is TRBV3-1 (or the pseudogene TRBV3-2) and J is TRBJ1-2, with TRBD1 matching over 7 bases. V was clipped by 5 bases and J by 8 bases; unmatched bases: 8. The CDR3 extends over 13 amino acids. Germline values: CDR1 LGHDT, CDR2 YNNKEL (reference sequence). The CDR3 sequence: CASSADREYGYTF. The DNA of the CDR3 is TGTGCCAGCAGCGCCGACAGGGAGTACGGCTACACCTTC.

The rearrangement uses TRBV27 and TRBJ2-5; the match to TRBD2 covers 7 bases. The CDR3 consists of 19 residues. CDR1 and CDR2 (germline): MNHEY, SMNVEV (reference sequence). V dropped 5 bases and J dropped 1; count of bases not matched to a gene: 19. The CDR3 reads CASSTIGRRRGPFQETQYF. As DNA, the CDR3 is TGTGCCAGCAGTACCATCGGGAGGAGGAGGGGCCCCTTCCAAGAGACCCAGTACTTC.

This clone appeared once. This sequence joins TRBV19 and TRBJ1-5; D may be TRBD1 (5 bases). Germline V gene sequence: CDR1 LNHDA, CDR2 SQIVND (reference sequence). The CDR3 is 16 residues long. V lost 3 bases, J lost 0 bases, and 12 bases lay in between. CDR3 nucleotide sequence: TGTGCCAGTAGTATCGACGCGGGGGTTAGCAATCAGCCCCAGCATTTT. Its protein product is CASSIDAGVSNQPQHF. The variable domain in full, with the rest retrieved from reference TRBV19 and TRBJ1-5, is DGGITQSPKYLFRKEGQNVTLSCEQNLNHDAMYWYRQDPGQGLRLIYYSQIVNDFQKGDIAEGYSVSREKKESFPLTVTSAQKNPTAFYLCASSIDAGVSNQPQHFGDGTRLSIL.

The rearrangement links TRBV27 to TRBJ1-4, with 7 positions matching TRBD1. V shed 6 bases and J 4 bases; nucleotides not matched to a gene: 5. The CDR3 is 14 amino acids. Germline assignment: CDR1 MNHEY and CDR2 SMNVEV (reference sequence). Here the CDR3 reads CASSLGQFNEKLFF. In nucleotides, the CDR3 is TGTGCCAGCAGCTTGGGACAGTTTAATGAAAAACTGTTTTTT.

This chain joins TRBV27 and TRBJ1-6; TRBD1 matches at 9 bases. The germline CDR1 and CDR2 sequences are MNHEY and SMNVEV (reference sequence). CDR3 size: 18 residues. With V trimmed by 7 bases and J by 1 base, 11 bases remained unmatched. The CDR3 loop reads CASTLYRGRSSYNSPLHF. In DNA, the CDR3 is TGTGCCAGCACCCTATACAGGGGGCGAAGTTCCTATAATTCACCCCTCCACTTT.

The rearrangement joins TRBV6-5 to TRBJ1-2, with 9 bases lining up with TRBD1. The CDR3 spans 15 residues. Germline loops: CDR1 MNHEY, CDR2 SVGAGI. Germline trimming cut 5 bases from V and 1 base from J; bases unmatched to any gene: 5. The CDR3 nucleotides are TGTGCCAGCAGTCGGGGACAGGGACGTAACTATGGCTACACCTTC. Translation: CASSRGQGRNYGYTF.

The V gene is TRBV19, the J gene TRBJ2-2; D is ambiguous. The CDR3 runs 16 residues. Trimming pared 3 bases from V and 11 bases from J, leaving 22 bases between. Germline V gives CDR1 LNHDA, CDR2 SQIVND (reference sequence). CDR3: CASSISGPGQGFELFF. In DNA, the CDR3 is TGTGCCAGTAGTATCTCGGGTCCGGGCCAAGGTTTCGAGCTGTTTTTT.